The next 12 T cell receptor beta chains were all read from a single sample in a study of T cell changes during pregnancy in multiple sclerosis. The repertoire was sequenced with immunoSEQ multiplex PCR; TCRdb's copy has only in-frame clones and lacks some. The sample consists of tens of thousands of clones, 75% to 95% of them appearing once. The sample was peripheral blood, taken after pregnancy. Receptors originate from a female donor in good health, enrolled as a control in a pregnancy study.

The J gene is TRBJ2-6, the V gene TRBV27, with TRBD1 identical over 7 bases. The V gene's germline CDR1 is MNHEY and CDR2 SMNVEV (reference sequence). The V segment lost 7 bases and the J segment 0 bases; nucleotides outside the gene matches: 9. The CDR3 is 17 amino acids. The CDR3 protein is CASNKGGFGSGANVLTF. The CDR3 DNA is TGTGCCAGCAACAAAGGGGGCTTCGGCTCTGGGGCCAACGTCCTGACTTTC.

The gene calls are TRBV9 and TRBJ2-2, with 8 bases lining up with TRBD1. Germline V gene sequence: CDR1 SGDLS, CDR2 YYNGEE. Trimming cost V 0 bases and J 3 bases; bases outside gene matches: 7. CDR3 size: 17 residues. In nucleotides, the CDR3 is TGTGCCAGCAGCGTAGACAGGGGGGCGGGATACACCGGGGAGCTGTTTTTT. Its protein is CASSVDRGAGYTGELFF.

This clone was seen only a few times. Here the CDR3 reads CSARLQETQYF. The CDR3 DNA reads as TGCAGTGCTAGACTTCAAGAGACCCAGTACTTC. The genes are TRBV20-1 and TRBJ2-5; the D is unclear. The CDR3 runs to 11 residues. V was clipped by 2 bases and J by 2 bases, with 3 bases between them. From germline, CDR1 is DFQATT and CDR2 SNEGSKA (reference sequence).

This clone was detected a few times. Other DNA sequences from this sample encode an identical CDR3 as well. The chain carries TRBV7-2 and TRBJ1-1, with D maybe TRBD1 (5 bases). The germline CDR1 and CDR2 sequences are SGHTA and FQGNSA. There are 13 residues in the CDR3. Deletions cut 5 bases from V and 1 base from J, with 8 bases between. The CDR3 nucleotides read TGTGCCAGCAGCCTCGACAGGAACACTGAAGCTTTCTTT. Residues: CASSLDRNTEAFF.

This clone was recorded many times. V and J are TRBV4-2 and TRBJ1-4; the D is unclear. Between the trimmed V and J ends, which lost 0 bases and 8 bases, there was a span of 16 bases. Germline lookup yields CDR1 LGHNA and CDR2 YNFKEQ. The CDR3 is 16 amino acids. CDR3 bases: TGTGCCAGCAGCCAAGATCGGGCGGGTGCCACGGAAAAACTGTTTTTT. Translation: CASSQDRAGATEKLFF.

J is TRBJ1-5 and V is TRBV7-8; 7 nucleotides align to TRBD1. The CDR3 has 18 amino acids. Germline CDR1 reads SGHVS; CDR2 reads FQNEAQ. The trim removed 1 base at V and 0 bases at J, leaving 9 bases unmatched. DNA for the CDR3: TGTGCCAGCAGCTTAGAGGGGGCGGACACCTATAGCAATCAGCCCCAGCATTTT. Its protein product is CASSLEGADTYSNQPQHF.

A single count supports this clone. The chain has TRBV19 and TRBJ1-4; unclear D gene. The CDR3 runs 17 residues. Trimming shortened V by 3 bases and J by 2 bases, and 16 bases separated the two germline ends. Germline values: CDR1 LNHDA, CDR2 SQIVND (reference sequence). CDR3 sequence reads: CASSMVSGGFTNEKLFF. The CDR3 coding sequence is TGTGCCAGTAGTATGGTATCGGGAGGGTTTACTAATGAAAAACTGTTTTTT.

The CDR3 region is CASSGPGSPSITEAFF. As DNA, the CDR3 is TGTGCCAGCAGTGGACCGGGAAGCCCGTCGATCACTGAAGCTTTCTTT. This chain connects TRBV28 to TRBJ1-1; D call uncertain. There are 16 residues in the CDR3. Between the trimmed V and J ends, which lost 5 bases and 4 bases, there was a span of 20 bases. The germline CDR1 and CDR2 sequences are MDHEN and SYDVKM.

The chain links TRBV13 to TRBJ2-1; 8 nucleotides line up with TRBD2. The CDR3 runs 16 residues. V shed 5 bases and J 3 bases; nucleotides not matched to a gene: 9. In germline, CDR1 is PRHDT, CDR2 FYEKMQ (reference sequence). CDR3 sequence: CASSPRGSGGYNEQFF. Written as DNA, the CDR3 is TGTGCCAGCAGCCCCCGGGGGAGCGGGGGCTACAATGAGCAGTTCTTC. Using reference TRBV13 and TRBJ2-1 for the parts outside the CDR3, the full variable domain is AAGVIQSPRHLIKEKRETATLKCYPIPRHDTVYWYQQGPGQDPQFLISFYEKMQSDKGSIPDRFSAQQFSDYHSELNMSSLELGDSALYFCASSPRGSGGYNEQFFGPGTRLTVL.

V and J are TRBV5-6 and TRBJ2-7; 10 bases are a match to TRBD1. V was pared by 4 bases and J by 6 bases, with 7 bases of the junction left unmatched. The CDR3 is made up of 14 amino acids. Germline CDR1 is SGHDT and CDR2 is YYEEEE. In nucleotides, the CDR3 is TGTGCCAGCAGCCGACAGGGGGCTAATCGCGAGCAGTACTTC. Protein product: CASSRQGANREQYF.

The rearrangement uses TRBV5-1 and TRBJ1-6; 8 positions match TRBD1. CDR1 and CDR2 (germline): SGHRS, YFSETQ. The junction had 7 bases not matched to a gene; V was cut back by 2 bases and J by 9 bases. This CDR3 region has 15 residues. The CDR3 nucleotides read TGCGCCAGCAGCTTAACGGACAGGGCAGGTTCACCCCTCCACTTT. This encodes CASSLTDRAGSPLHF.

The chain employs TRBV18 and TRBJ2-1, with 7 bases fitting TRBD1. V was pared by 3 bases and J by 5 bases, with 7 bases of the junction left unmatched. The V gene's germline CDR1 is KGHSH and CDR2 LQKENI. The CDR3 totals 15 residues. The chain's CDR3 is CASSPYTGTDNEQFF. As DNA, the CDR3 is TGTGCCAGCTCACCTTACACCGGGACAGACAATGAGCAGTTCTTC.